This record looks at one T cell receptor (beta chain) sequence and its context. Its antigen is currently unknown. The authors ran a second PCR of roughly 6 to 11 cycles using a sample-barcoded 5' primer and a J-beta primer mix. Through a template-switch adaptor with 12 random nucleotides, each cDNA molecule received a tag. TCRdb re-analysed the 5' RACE reads in MiXCR, keeping a single row per CDR3 protein. The repertoire includes over 300,000 distinct CDR3 sequences, 45% to 65% of them detected once, and approximately 51% sits in the top ten. This record belongs to a study of blood T cells in healthy people across ages. Study-wide background: Capturing about one barcoded beta molecule per two T cells was achieved by template switching.

Between the trimmed V and J ends, which lost 7 bases and 4 bases, there was a span of 14 bases. CDR3 size: 14 residues. Looked up from germline, CDR1 is MNHEY and CDR2 is SVGEGT. Study-wide results and caveats: Both higher diversity and more naive CD4+ cells marked long-lived donors when set against aged donors.

Sequenced sample: blood. V and J are TRBV6-2 or TRBV6-3 and TRBJ1-5, with D possibly matching TRBD1 (5 bases). This TCR was sampled from a man in his 60s in good health. CDR3: CASTSGNRNQPQHF. The CDR3 DNA is TGTGCCAGCACCAGTGGGAACAGGAATCAGCCCCAGCATTTT.